This T cell receptor (beta chain) was captured in a study of blood T cell repertoires in COVID-19. Study overall: COVID-19 samples, acute and convalescent, were from the United States, Italy and Spain.

Original processing notes: Reference gene primer amplification gave nucleated cell count estimates. The protocol was immunoSEQ multiplex PCR, while the TCRdb copy is restricted to in-frame clones and leaves out a portion. For V, J and clone size, that table is used; D and trimming come from the DNA. The repertoire consists of around 230,000 clones, with about 84% occurring once and the leading ten covering 7.5% to 9%. CDR1 is SGHRS, CDR2 YFSETQ, per germline. V was shortened by 4 bases and J by 0 bases, with 11 bases between the two germline ends. The CDR3 runs to 15 residues. The TCR comes from an elderly woman with acute or convalescent COVID-19. The rearrangement joins TRBV5-1 to TRBJ2-1; D is perhaps TRBD2 (5 bases). Sequencing was carried out using peripheral blood. CDR3 sequence reads: CASSGGQISYNEQFF. The CDR3 DNA sequence: TGCGCCAGCAGCGGAGGCCAGATCTCCTACAATGAGCAGTTCTTC.